Below, 29 T cell receptor beta chains from the same sample are listed, as sequenced in a study of T cell responses to AZD1222 COVID-19 vaccine. Sequencing used immunoSEQ multiplex PCR; TCRdb keeps in-frame clones, though not all of them. The sample has some 120,000 clones, 80% to 90% seen once. Sample: peripheral blood, taken on day 0 of AZD1222 vaccination. All receptors derive from an adult in good health.

The chain carries TRBV5-4 and TRBJ2-2, with TRBD2 matching 7 bases. Germline V lookup: CDR1 SGHNT, CDR2 YYREEE (reference sequence). The CDR3 consists of 19 residues. After removal of 2 bases from V and 4 bases from J, the junction contained 17 bases not matched to a gene. As DNA, the CDR3 is TGTGCCAGCAGCTTAGGCCCCCCACGGGAGGCCATCCTCACCGGGGAGCTGTTTTTT. Translation: CASSLGPPREAILTGELFF.

The chain employs TRBV6-5 and TRBJ1-3; D is undetermined. CDR3 size: 16 residues. CDR1 and CDR2 (germline): MNHEY, SVGAGI. The V gene lost 0 bases and the J gene lost 0 bases, with 9 bases spanning the gap. The CDR3 protein is CASSYSGRSSGNTIYF. In nucleotides, the CDR3 is TGTGCCAGCAGTTACTCCGGACGGTCCTCTGGAAACACCATATATTTT.

V usage is TRBV6-5 and J usage is TRBJ1-3, with D possibly TRBD1 on 5 matching bases. The CDR3 is 16 amino acids. Germline values: CDR1 MNHEY, CDR2 SVGAGI. V gave up 0 bases and J gave up 2 bases, with 11 bases separating them. The CDR3 region has the DNA TGTGCCAGCAGTTACTCGACGGGGGTGGCTGGAAACACCATATATTTT. It codes for CASSYSTGVAGNTIYF.

The chain carries TRBV27 and TRBJ2-7; TRBD1 agrees at 9 bases. The length of the CDR3 is 14 residues. V was pared by 5 bases and J by 3 bases, with 5 bases of the junction left unmatched. The germline V gene has CDR1 MNHEY and CDR2 SMNVEV (reference sequence). The CDR3, as DNA: TGTGCCAGCAGTCCTAGGGGACAGGGCTACGAGCAGTACTTC. Its protein is CASSPRGQGYEQYF.

J is TRBJ2-3 and V is TRBV28; D is unresolved. The CDR3 extends over 12 amino acids. Germline values: CDR1 MDHEN, CDR2 SYDVKM. Trimming took off 2 bases at V and 6 bases at J, with 6 bases between the two ends. In DNA form, the CDR3 reads TGTGCCAGCAGTTTACTCCGCGATACGCAGTATTTT. Translating it yields CASSLLRDTQYF.

V gene TRBV4-2 combines with J gene TRBJ1-2; TRBD1 matches at 7 bases. The germline gives CDR1 LGHNA, CDR2 YNFKEQ. The trim removed 2 bases at V and 7 bases at J, leaving 7 bases unmatched. The CDR3 totals 14 residues. The CDR3 DNA sequence: TGTGCCAGCAGCCAACAGACAGGGAGGGCTGGCTACACCTTC. Translation gives CASSQQTGRAGYTF.

The chain carries TRBV5-8 and TRBJ1-6; D is uncertain. CDR1 and CDR2 from the germline V gene are SGHTS and YDEGEE. CDR3 length: 15 residues. The germline V and J ends were trimmed by 4 bases and 10 bases, with 18 bases remaining between them. CDR3 nucleotides: TGTGCCAGCAGCAGACTGGTCTACGCTGGCTCACCCCTCCACTTT. Residues: CASSRLVYAGSPLHF.

The chain has TRBV20-1 and TRBJ1-2; D is uncertain. V lost 5 bases to trimming and J lost 5 bases, with 9 bases between them. Germline V gives CDR1 DFQATT, CDR2 SNEGSKA (reference sequence). The CDR3 has 11 amino acids. CDR3 residues: CSAGKGYGYTF. As DNA, the CDR3 is TGCAGTGCTGGAAAGGGTTATGGCTACACCTTC.

The gene calls are TRBV28 and TRBJ2-7, with a tentative D call TRBD2 (6 bases). V gave up 10 bases and J gave up 2 bases, with 12 bases separating them. CDR3 length: 12 amino acids. From germline, CDR1 is MDHEN and CDR2 SYDVKM. The chain's CDR3 is CATLGGPYEQYF. The CDR3 DNA is TGTGCCACCCTCGGGGGACCCTACGAGCAGTACTTC. The complete variable domain, with remaining parts taken from reference TRBV28 and TRBJ2-7, reads DVKVTQSSRYLVKRTGEKVFLECVQDMDHENMFWYRQDPGLGLRLIYFSYDVKMKEKGDIPEGYSVSREKKERFSLILESASTNQTSMYLCATLGGPYEQYFGPGTRLTVT.

The chain recombines TRBV9 with TRBJ2-5, with D maybe TRBD1 (5 bases). Trimming removed 0 bases from V and 0 bases from J, with 9 bases in between. The CDR3 length is 15 residues. Germline V lookup: CDR1 SGDLS, CDR2 YYNGEE. This CDR3 reads CASSVGRVYQETQYF. The DNA for the CDR3 is TGTGCCAGCAGCGTAGGCAGGGTGTACCAAGAGACCCAGTACTTC.

V usage is TRBV2 and J usage is TRBJ2-2, with 9 bases aligning to TRBD1. CDR3 length: 16 residues. The ends lost 3 bases at V and 5 bases at J; junction bases unmatched: 7. In germline, CDR1 is SNHLY, CDR2 FYNNEI. The CDR3 loop is CASSEFRTGVTGELFF. The CDR3 DNA is TGTGCCAGCAGTGAGTTCAGGACAGGGGTGACCGGGGAGCTGTTTTTT.

This clone was observed once. CDR3 bases: TGTGCCGCCGACAGGGGGGGGTACACTGAAGCTTTCTTT. Translated: CAADRGGYTEAFF. The V gene is TRBV30, the J gene TRBJ1-1, with 9 bases aligning to TRBD1. The junction had 7 bases not matched to a gene; V was cut back by 8 bases and J by 3 bases. Germline V gene lookup returns CDR1 GTSNPN and CDR2 SVGIG (reference sequence). The CDR3 is 13 amino acids.

The chain combines TRBV28 with TRBJ1-4; a possible D gene is TRBD1 (5 bases). Germline V gene sequence: CDR1 MDHEN, CDR2 SYDVKM. The V and J ends lost 4 bases and 4 bases respectively, with 13 bases between them. The CDR3 sequence is 15 residues long. The DNA for the CDR3 is TGTGCCAGCAGTTACCTCCGAGGGGTTAATGAAAAACTGTTTTTT. It encodes CASSYLRGVNEKLFF.

This clone was observed a handful of times. V and J are TRBV27 and TRBJ1-1, with 7 bases that match TRBD1. With V trimmed by 5 bases and J by 1 base, 7 bases remained unmatched. The germline gives CDR1 MNHEY, CDR2 SMNVEV (reference sequence). This CDR3 is 15 amino acids long. The CDR3 sequence: CASSKWTGGNTEAFF. DNA of the CDR3: TGTGCCAGCAGTAAATGGACAGGCGGGAACACTGAAGCTTTCTTT.

This clone was observed a few times. CDR3 in DNA: TGTGCCAGCAGCCAAGATCTTAGCGGGAGAGGGGGGTCCTACAATGAGCAGTTCTTC. This encodes CASSQDLSGRGGSYNEQFF. The chain carries TRBV4-2 and TRBJ2-1; 9 bases are shared with TRBD2. The CDR3 is 19 residues long. The V segment lost 0 bases and the J segment 1 base; nucleotides outside the gene matches: 10. Germline values: CDR1 LGHNA, CDR2 YNFKEQ.

There are a few counts of this clone. The chain couples TRBV19 to TRBJ2-4, with TRBD1 matching 9 bases. This CDR3 has 15 amino acids. Germline lookup yields CDR1 LNHDA and CDR2 SQIVND (reference sequence). The V gene end was trimmed by 5 bases and the J gene end by 8 bases; junction bases not matched to a gene: 10. Here the CDR3 DNA reads TGTGCCAGTAGTCATCCTGGGACAGGGTACGACATTCAGTACTTC. This codes for CASSHPGTGYDIQYF.

The chain recombines TRBV7-2 with TRBJ2-2; 7 positions agree with TRBD2. Trimming removed 5 bases from V and 4 bases from J; junction bases left unmatched: 7. CDR3 length equals 15 residues. Germline V gene sequence: CDR1 SGHTA, CDR2 FQGNSA. CDR3 region: CASSLGTTLTGELFF. Here the CDR3 DNA reads TGTGCCAGCAGCCTCGGGACTACCCTCACCGGGGAGCTGTTTTTT. The full variable domain, completed using reference TRBV7-2 and TRBJ2-2, is GAGVSQSPSNKVTEKGKDVELRCDPISGHTALYWYRQSLGQGLEFLIYFQGNSAPDKSGLPSDRFSAERTGGSVSTLTIQRTQQEDSAVYLCASSLGTTLTGELFFGEGSRLTVL.

The chain links TRBV19 to TRBJ1-4, with 7 nucleotides matching TRBD1. Germline CDR1 and CDR2: LNHDA and SQIVND (reference sequence). Germline trimming cut 6 bases from V and 7 bases from J; bases unmatched to any gene: 11. The CDR3 has 15 amino acids. The DNA for the CDR3 is TGTGCCAGTAGAAAGACCACAGGGGCGGGTGAAAAACTGTTTTTT. Protein product: CASRKTTGAGEKLFF.

This clone occurred a few times. The V and J genes are TRBV11-2 and TRBJ1-1, with D hard to call. The CDR3 runs to 15 residues. V lost 0 bases and J lost 10, with 18 bases in between. Germline lookup yields CDR1 SGHAT and CDR2 FQNNGV. This CDR3 is CASSLERRLAAGAFF. The CDR3 region has the DNA TGTGCCAGCAGCTTAGAAAGAAGGCTGGCGGCAGGAGCTTTCTTT.

The chain recombines TRBV12-5 with TRBJ1-1; no reliable D call. The CDR3 extends over 13 amino acids. Germline V gene data show CDR1 as LGHNT and CDR2 as FRNRAP. Deletions cut 4 bases from V and 3 bases from J, with 9 bases between. The CDR3 region is CASGYGRHTEAFF. For the CDR3, the DNA is TGTGCTAGTGGTTACGGTCGACACACTGAAGCTTTCTTT.

This clone was counted between two and nine times. The chain employs TRBV7-2 and TRBJ2-3, with 14 bases aligning to TRBD2. The trim removed 5 bases at V and 6 bases at J, leaving 4 bases unmatched. Looked up from germline, CDR1 is SGHTA and CDR2 is FQGNSA. This CDR3 spans 15 amino acids. The chain's CDR3 is CASSQRTSGRDTQYF. As DNA, the CDR3 is TGTGCCAGCAGCCAGCGGACTAGCGGGAGGGATACGCAGTATTTT.

The chain is built from TRBV6-5 and TRBJ2-3; no reliable D call. Germline V gene sequence: CDR1 MNHEY, CDR2 SVGAGI. Trimming stripped 5 bases from V and 1 base from J, with 1 base between. The length of the CDR3 is 11 residues. The DNA for the CDR3 is TGTGCCAGCAGTCGCACAGATACGCAGTATTTT. Its translation: CASSRTDTQYF.

This clone was found a few times. The genes are TRBV29-1 and TRBJ2-5, with TRBD2 matching over 9 bases. There are 15 residues in the CDR3. Germline V CDR1 and CDR2: SQVTM, ANQGSEA. Unmatched junction bases numbered 13, after V lost 6 bases and J lost 5 bases. Here the CDR3 DNA reads TGCAGCGTAATTGGCGGGGGGGTTATCGGCGAGACCCAGTACTTC. Encoded protein: CSVIGGGVIGETQYF.

The rearrangement links TRBV5-4 to TRBJ2-7; D is uncertain. The germline V and J ends were trimmed by 4 bases and 6 bases, with 17 bases remaining between them. CDR1 is SGHNT, CDR2 YYREEE, per germline (reference sequence). CDR3 size: 14 residues. CDR3 residues: CASSPNDNQGEQYF. The CDR3 DNA reads TGTGCCAGCAGCCCAAACGACAATCAAGGCGAGCAGTACTTC.

V and J are TRBV6-2 or TRBV6-3 and TRBJ2-5; 14 bases line up with TRBD2. CDR1 MNHEY and CDR2 SVGEGT come from the germline V gene. The CDR3 loop spans 17 amino acids. V dropped 2 bases and J dropped 2; count of bases not matched to a gene: 4. CDR3 sequence reads: CASSYTGTSGGQETQYF. DNA of the CDR3: TGTGCCAGCAGTTACACTGGGACTAGCGGGGGACAAGAGACCCAGTACTTC.

The chain links TRBV6-5 to TRBJ2-3, with 9 bases identical to TRBD1. J was trimmed by 5 bases and V by 8 bases; bases with no gene match: 11. The length of the CDR3 is 15 residues. Germline V gene data show CDR1 as MNHEY and CDR2 as SVGAGI. The CDR3 loop is CASRNVGQGRDTQYF. The CDR3 DNA reads as TGTGCCAGCCGTAACGTGGGACAGGGTCGAGATACGCAGTATTTT.

This clone came up a few times. The chain couples TRBV5-4 to TRBJ2-1; 9 bases are a match to TRBD1. This CDR3 has 15 residues. V gave up 0 bases and J gave up 10 bases; unmatched junction bases: 8. Germline V gene data show CDR1 as SGHNT and CDR2 as YYREEE (reference sequence). The CDR3 DNA follows: TGTGCCAGCAGCTTGGGCGGGACAGGGTCACAGGAGCAGTTCTTC. Translating gives CASSLGGTGSQEQFF.

The gene calls are TRBV28 and TRBJ1-2, with D possibly TRBD1 on 5 matching bases. The CDR3 loop spans 14 amino acids. Germline CDR1 reads MDHEN; CDR2 reads SYDVKM. Trimming took off 8 bases at V and 3 bases at J, with 16 bases between the two ends. The CDR3 sequence is CASRPGGFDYGYTF. The CDR3 DNA sequence: TGTGCCAGCCGGCCCGGGGGTTTCGACTATGGCTACACCTTC.

The V and J genes are TRBV4-1 and TRBJ2-1; 14 bases are a match to TRBD2. With 0 bases clipped from V and 8 bases from J, the junction kept 6 bases outside the gene matches. Per the germline V gene, CDR1 is MGHRA and CDR2 is YSYEKL. The CDR3 extends over 17 amino acids. The DNA for the CDR3 is TGCGCCAGCAGCCAAGAGGGGACTAGCGGGAGTAGAGATGAGCAGTTCTTC. This encodes CASSQEGTSGSRDEQFF.